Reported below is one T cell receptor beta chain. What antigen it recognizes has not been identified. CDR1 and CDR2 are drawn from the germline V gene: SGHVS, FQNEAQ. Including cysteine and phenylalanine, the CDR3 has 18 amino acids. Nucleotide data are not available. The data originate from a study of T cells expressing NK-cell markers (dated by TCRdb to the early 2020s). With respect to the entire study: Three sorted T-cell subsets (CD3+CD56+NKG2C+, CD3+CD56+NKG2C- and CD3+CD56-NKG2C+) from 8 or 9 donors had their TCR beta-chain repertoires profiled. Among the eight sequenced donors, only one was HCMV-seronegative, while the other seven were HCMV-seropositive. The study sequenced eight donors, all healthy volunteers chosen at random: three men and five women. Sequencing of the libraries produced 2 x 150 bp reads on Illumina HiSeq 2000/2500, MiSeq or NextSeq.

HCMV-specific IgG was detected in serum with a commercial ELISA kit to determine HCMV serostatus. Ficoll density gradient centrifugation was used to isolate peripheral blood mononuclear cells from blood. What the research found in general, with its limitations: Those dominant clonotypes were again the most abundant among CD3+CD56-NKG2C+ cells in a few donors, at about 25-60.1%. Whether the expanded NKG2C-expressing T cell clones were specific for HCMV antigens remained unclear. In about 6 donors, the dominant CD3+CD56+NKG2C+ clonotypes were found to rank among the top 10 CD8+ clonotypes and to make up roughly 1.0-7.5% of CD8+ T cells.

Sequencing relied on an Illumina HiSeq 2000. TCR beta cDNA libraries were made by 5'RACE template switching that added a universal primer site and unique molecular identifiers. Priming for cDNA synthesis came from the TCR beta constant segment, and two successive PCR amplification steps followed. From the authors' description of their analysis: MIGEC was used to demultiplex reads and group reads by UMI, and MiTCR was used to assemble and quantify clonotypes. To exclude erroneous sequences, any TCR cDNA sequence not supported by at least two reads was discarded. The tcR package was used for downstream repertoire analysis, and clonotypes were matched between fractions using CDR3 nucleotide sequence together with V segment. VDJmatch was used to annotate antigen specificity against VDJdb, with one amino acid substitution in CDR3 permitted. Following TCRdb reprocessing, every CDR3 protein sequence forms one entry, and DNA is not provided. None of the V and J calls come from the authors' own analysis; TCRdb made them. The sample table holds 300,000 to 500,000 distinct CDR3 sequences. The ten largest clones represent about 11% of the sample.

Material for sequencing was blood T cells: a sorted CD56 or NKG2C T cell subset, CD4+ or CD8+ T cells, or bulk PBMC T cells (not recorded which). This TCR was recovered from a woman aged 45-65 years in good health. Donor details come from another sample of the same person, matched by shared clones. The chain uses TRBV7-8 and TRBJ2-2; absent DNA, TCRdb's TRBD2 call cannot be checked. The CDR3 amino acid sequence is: CASSLAAGLAVNTGELFF.